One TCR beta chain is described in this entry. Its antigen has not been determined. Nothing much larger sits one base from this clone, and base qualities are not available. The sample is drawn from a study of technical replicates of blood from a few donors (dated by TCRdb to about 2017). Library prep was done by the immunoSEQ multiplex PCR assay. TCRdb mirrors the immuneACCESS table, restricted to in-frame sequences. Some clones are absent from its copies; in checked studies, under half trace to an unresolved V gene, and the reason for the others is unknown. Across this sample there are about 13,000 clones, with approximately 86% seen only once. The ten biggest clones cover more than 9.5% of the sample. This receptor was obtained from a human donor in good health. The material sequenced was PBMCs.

The sequence in DNA is TGTGCCTGGAGTGGGACAACTGGGGCCAACGTCCTGACTTTC. This yields the protein CAWSGTTGANVLTF. The rearrangement combines TRBV30 with TRBJ2-6, with a weak D call of TRBD1 (5 bases match). CDR1 and CDR2, per the germline V gene (reference sequence), are GTSNPN and SVGIG. V drops 1 base and J drops 2 bases, leaving 6 bases in between. The CDR3 runs 14 residues from the cysteine to the phenylalanine. The DNA shown is the 42-base CDR3, in frame from base 1.